This is a list of T cell receptor beta chains from one sample in a study of T cells in narcolepsy. Using immunoSEQ multiplex PCR, the repertoire was profiled, and TCRdb retains in-frame clones only, with some absent. There are tens of thousands of clones in the sample; over 75% occur only once, and over 0.95% lies in the top ten. Sequenced: CD45RA- memory CD4+ T cells from PBMCs. The receptors were sampled from a human donor with narcolepsy. Both conserved end residues are part of each CDR3. A D gene is named only where the DNA matches it firmly. Rows give clone size only sometimes, using once, few, many, or a class for an expanded clone.

DNA | CDR3 | D | size | J | V
TGTGCCAGTAAACCAAACCAACGGAGCCGGGTCTACGAGCAGTACTTC | CASKPNQRSRVYEQYF | - | - | TRBJ2-7 | TRBV19
TGCGCCAGCAGCTTTCTAGCCGGGACAGGGTACGAGCAGTACTTC | CASSFLAGTGYEQYF | TRBD1 | - | TRBJ2-7 | TRBV5-1
TGCGCCAGCAGCCGTGACTCGGCGGGCGGCAAAAACATTCAGTACTTC | CASSRDSAGGKNIQYF | - | - | TRBJ2-4 | TRBV5-1
TGTACCAGCAGTTACTCGCCAGGGACTGGAAACACCATATATTTT | CTSSYSPGTGNTIYF | - | - | TRBJ1-3 | TRBV6-5
TGTGCCAGCAGCTTATTTGCCGGACAGGGGGAAGAGACCCAGTACTTC | CASSLFAGQGEETQYF | TRBD1 | few | TRBJ2-5 | TRBV7-8
TGTGCCAGCAGCCAGACTAGCGGGGGGGCCTACAATGAGCAGTTCTTC | CASSQTSGGAYNEQFF | TRBD2 | few | TRBJ2-1 | TRBV14
TGTGCCATCGACGCGGGACATCAACGAACTGAAGCTTTCTTT | CAIDAGHQRTEAFF | - | - | TRBJ1-1 | TRBV2
TGTGCCAGCAGTTACCGTCGAGAGCAGTACTTC | CASSYRREQYF | - | - | TRBJ2-5 | TRBV6-6
TGTGCCTGGAGTGTAAATCAACAGATCACAGATACGCAGTATTTT | CAWSVNQQITDTQYF | - | - | TRBJ2-3 | TRBV30
TGTGCCAGTAGTATTCTTGGGCGGGAGAGAAGGGCCGGGGAGCTGTTTTTT | CASSILGRERRAGELFF | TRBD2 | - | TRBJ2-2 | TRBV19
TGTGCCAGCAGTGAAGGCTATGGCTACACCTTC | CASSEGYGYTF | - | - | TRBJ1-2 | TRBV2
TGTGCCAGAAAGGCCACCGGAAGCTCCTACAATGAGCAGTTCTTC | CARKATGSSYNEQFF | - | - | TRBJ2-1 | TRBV21-1
TGTGCCAGTAGTATACAGAACGGATTCAACTATGGCTACACCTTC | CASSIQNGFNYGYTF | - | - | TRBJ1-2 | TRBV19
TGCGCCAGCAGCTTGTCCGGGACAGGGGGCTACGAGCAGTACTTC | CASSLSGTGGYEQYF | TRBD1 | - | TRBJ2-7 | TRBV5-1
TGTGCCAGCAGTGGGACTAGCGGGAGGTATGAGCAGTTCTTC | CASSGTSGRYEQFF | TRBD2 | - | TRBJ2-1 | TRBV6-5
TGTGCCAGTAGTATCCTAGCGGGAGGGGACACCGGGGAGCTGTTTTTT | CASSILAGGDTGELFF | TRBD2 | - | TRBJ2-2 | TRBV19
TGTGCCAGCAGCTTACGGGAGTACACTGAAGCTTTCTTT | CASSLREYTEAFF | - | - | TRBJ1-1 | TRBV7-9
TGTGCCATCAGTGGGCAGGGGAGTAACACTGAAGCTTTCTTT | CAISGQGSNTEAFF | - | - | TRBJ1-1 | TRBV10-3
TGTGCCAGCAGCCCCAGCACTATCTCCTACAATGAGCAGTTCTTC | CASSPSTISYNEQFF | - | - | TRBJ2-1 | TRBV4-2
TGTGCCAGCACCCCGACTAGCGACTACGAGCAGTACTTC | CASTPTSDYEQYF | TRBD2 | - | TRBJ2-7 | TRBV2
TGTGCCAGCAGACAAGGGGACCAGTACTTC | CASRQGDQYF | - | - | TRBJ2-5 | TRBV5-8
TGCGCCAGCAGCTTGCAACAAGCTCGTAAAAACTACGAGCAGTACTTC | CASSLQQARKNYEQYF | - | - | TRBJ2-7 | TRBV5-1
TGCGCCAGCAGCTTGGCCCAGGGGGCTAGTGAGCAGTTCTTC | CASSLAQGASEQFF | TRBD1 | few | TRBJ2-1 | TRBV5-1
TGTGCCAGCACCCTCACGAGCCGGACAGGGGGCATTTTTACGCAGTATTTT | CASTLTSRTGGIFTQYF | TRBD1 | - | TRBJ2-3 | TRBV2
TGCGCCAGCAGCCCGGACGGCTCCCGGGGGTGGGAGCAGTACTTC | CASSPDGSRGWEQYF | - | - | TRBJ2-7 | TRBV5-1
TGCAGTGCAGAACAGGCCACTGAAGCTTTCTTT | CSAEQATEAFF | - | - | TRBJ1-1 | TRBV20-1
TGTGCCACCAGCAGAAAGGGACCCGGCGAGCAGTACTTC | CATSRKGPGEQYF | - | few | TRBJ2-7 | TRBV15
TGCGCCAGCAGCCCCGAGACAGGGAGGGACTATGGCTACACCTTC | CASSPETGRDYGYTF | TRBD1 | - | TRBJ1-2 | TRBV5-1
TGTGCCAGCAGCTCCGACAGTTATAATTCACCCCTCCACTTT | CASSSDSYNSPLHF | - | - | TRBJ1-6 | TRBV7-2
TGTGCAAGTCGCTTTCGAGGGTCGGGGGGAGAGCCCACAGATACGCAGTATTTT | CASRFRGSGGEPTDTQYF | - | - | TRBJ2-3 | TRBV12-2
TGTGCCAGCAGCCGTAGCGGGAGGGCTACAGATACGCAGTATTTT | CASSRSGRATDTQYF | TRBD2 | - | TRBJ2-3 | TRBV11-2
TGTGCCACCAGCGGCGACCCGGGACACCAACCCCGGTTTCCAAACTATGGCTACACCTTC | CATSGDPGHQPRFPNYGYTF | - | - | TRBJ1-2 | TRBV15
TGTGCCAGCAGGCGGACAGGGGAGAACACTGAAGCTTTCTTT | CASRRTGENTEAFF | TRBD1 | - | TRBJ1-1 | TRBV7-2
TGTGCCAGCAGCTACCAGGCTAGCGGGGGGGAGCTGTTTTTT | CASSYQASGGELFF | TRBD2 | - | TRBJ2-2 | TRBV7-6
TGTGCCAGCAGCTTATACCGTCGGGCTAGCGGGAGGGGCTCCTACAATGAGCAGTTCTTC | CASSLYRRASGRGSYNEQFF | TRBD2 | - | TRBJ2-1 | TRBV13
TGCGCCAGCAGCTTAGGGGTAATGTCGGGCACAGATACGCAGTATTTT | CASSLGVMSGTDTQYF | - | few | TRBJ2-3 | TRBV5-1
TGTGCCAGCAGTTACTCACAGTGGGCAGATACGCAGTATTTT | CASSYSQWADTQYF | - | - | TRBJ2-3 | TRBV6-6
TGTGCCAGCAGCCTCCTAGGCAGGGACTATGGCTACACCTTC | CASSLLGRDYGYTF | - | - | TRBJ1-2 | TRBV4-2
TGTGCCAGTAAACAGGGCCTGGACACTGAAGCTTTCTTT | CASKQGLDTEAFF | - | - | TRBJ1-1 | TRBV6-1
TGTGCCAGCAGCCAACGGGGGGGCTACTATGGCTACACCTTC | CASSQRGGYYGYTF | - | - | TRBJ1-2 | TRBV6-5
TGTGCCAGCAGTTACAATGAATTTATGAACACTGAAGCTTTCTTT | CASSYNEFMNTEAFF | - | - | TRBJ1-1 | TRBV6-6
TGTGCCAGCTCACCGGTGACATATAGCAATCAGCCCCAGCATTTT | CASSPVTYSNQPQHF | - | - | TRBJ1-5 | TRBV18
TGTGCCAGCAGACGGACTAGCGGGAGGGCGACCCCAGATACGCAGTATTTT | CASRRTSGRATPDTQYF | TRBD2 | - | TRBJ2-3 | TRBV2
TGTGCCGGCTCGGGATATCAGGATGGCTACACCTTC | CAGSGYQDGYTF | - | - | TRBJ1-2 | TRBV28
TGCGCCAGCAGCCGACTAGCGGATTACAATGAGCAGTTCTTC | CASSRLADYNEQFF | TRBD2 | - | TRBJ2-1 | TRBV4-1
TGTGCCAGCAGTGGTGCAAGTTGGGGCTCCTACAATGAGCAGTTCTTC | CASSGASWGSYNEQFF | - | - | TRBJ2-1 | TRBV6-1
TGTGCCAGCAGTTACTCGACAGGGGGGCAAACTGAAGCTTTCTTT | CASSYSTGGQTEAFF | TRBD1 | - | TRBJ1-1 | TRBV6-5
TGTGCCAGCAGCACGACTAGCAGGGGGATTACGCAGTATTTT | CASSTTSRGITQYF | - | - | TRBJ2-3 | TRBV5-4
TGTGCCAGCAGCAAAGGGTTACCGGGACCCCGTGCGGGGGGGCACTCCTATGAGCAGTTCTTC | CASSKGLPGPRAGGHSYEQFF | - | once | TRBJ2-1 | TRBV21-1
TGTGCCAGCAGCTTGGATCTGGCGGCAATTACCTTCAGCTCCTACAATGAGCAGTTCTTC | CASSLDLAAITFSSYNEQFF | - | - | TRBJ2-1 | TRBV5-4
TGTGCCACCAGCAGAGGTTACAGAGATACGCAGTATTTT | CATSRGYRDTQYF | - | - | TRBJ2-3 | TRBV15
TGCGCCAGCAGCTTGGCCACGGACAGGATGAACACTGAAGCTTTCTTT | CASSLATDRMNTEAFF | TRBD1 | few | TRBJ1-1 | TRBV5-1
TGTGCCACCCAGCCATACAATGAGCAGTTCTTC | CATQPYNEQFF | - | once | TRBJ2-1 | TRBV6-1
TGTGCCAGCAGTGAAGTGGGGGAGAGACTAGCGGGTGAGGGAACCGGGGAGCTGTTTTTT | CASSEVGERLAGEGTGELFF | TRBD2 | once | TRBJ2-2 | TRBV2
TGCAGCGTAAAAAGGGACAGGGCTCGCACTGAAGCTTTCTTT | CSVKRDRARTEAFF | TRBD1 | - | TRBJ1-1 | TRBV29-1
TGTGCCAGCAGCACCCCCGTATGGGGGCTTGGCATTCAGTACTTC | CASSTPVWGLGIQYF | - | - | TRBJ2-4 | TRBV13
TGTGCCAGCAGGGAACTAGCGCTCTCCTACAATGAGCAGTTCTTC | CASRELALSYNEQFF | TRBD2 | - | TRBJ2-1 | TRBV6-1